Shown below are 17 T cell receptor beta chains from a single sample sequenced in a study of CD8+ T cells in alopecia areata. Treatment: oral pan-JAK inhibitor, 5-10 mg twice daily. cDNA prepared by RNA extraction and subsequent reverse transcription served as the template for sequencing. Data came from immunoSEQ multiplex PCR; TCRdb stores just in-frame clones and leaves some out. The data show 150,000 to 200,000 clones, with about 61% seen just once and more than 15% held by the top ten. The material sequenced was CD4+ T cells sorted from blood, taken between weeks 55 and 65, from a patient treated with tofacitinib. Receptor source: a human donor with alopecia areata.

This clone was recorded a few times. This CDR3 is CASSYSLYGAFF. The CDR3 DNA sequence: TGTGCCAGCAGTTATAGTTTGTATGGAGCTTTCTTT. This rearrangement joins TRBV6-6 to TRBJ1-1; D is unresolved. Germline V gives CDR1 MNHNY, CDR2 SVGAGI (reference sequence). Trimming stripped 3 bases from V and 10 bases from J, with 12 bases between. The CDR3 covers 12 residues.

The chain uses TRBV6-5 and TRBJ1-2, with D unresolved. Trimming stripped 5 bases from V and 2 bases from J, with 9 bases between. The CDR3 is 13 amino acids. Germline CDR1 reads MNHEY; CDR2 reads SVGAGI. CDR3 residues: CASSEHSNYGYTF. Written as DNA, the CDR3 is TGTGCCAGCAGTGAACACAGCAACTATGGCTACACCTTC.

CDR3: CASSFDYTEAFF. CDR3 coding DNA: TGTGCCAGCAGCTTCGACTACACTGAAGCTTTCTTT. This chain joins TRBV13 and TRBJ1-1; D remains unclear. CDR1 is PRHDT and CDR2 is FYEKMQ in the germline V gene (reference sequence). The CDR3 extends over 12 amino acids. Trimming removed 3 bases at V and 3 bases at J, with 5 bases between.

This chain uses TRBV6-5 with TRBJ1-5; TRBD1 might be the D (5 bases). The CDR3 loop spans 13 amino acids. V lost 5 bases and J 5 bases, leaving 10 bases between the germline ends. From germline, CDR1 is MNHEY and CDR2 SVGAGI. The CDR3 loop is CASSPLRDQPQHF. DNA for the CDR3: TGTGCCAGCAGTCCCCTCAGGGATCAGCCCCAGCATTTT.

This clone was seen more than once but under ten times. The genes are TRBV7-2 and TRBJ1-1; 7 bases align to TRBD1. CDR3 length: 15 residues. V was pared by 2 bases and J by 5 bases, with 8 bases of the junction left unmatched. Germline V gene data show CDR1 as SGHTA and CDR2 as FQGNSA. CDR3: CASSLRMQGGTEAFF. The CDR3 DNA follows: TGTGCCAGCAGCTTAAGGATGCAGGGGGGAACTGAAGCTTTCTTT.

The chain combines TRBV4-2 with TRBJ2-5; D assignment may be TRBD1 or TRBD2 (5 bases each). The V end was cut by 1 base, the J end by 5 bases, with 17 bases between. The germline V gene encodes CDR1 LGHNA and CDR2 YNFKEQ. The CDR3 is 16 residues long. DNA of the CDR3: TGTGCCAGCAGCCAAGTACCCGGGGCCGGGATTGAGACCCAGTACTTC. Translation: CASSQVPGAGIETQYF.

V usage is TRBV6-5 and J usage is TRBJ2-1; the match to TRBD1 covers 7 bases. J was trimmed by 6 bases and V by 3 bases; bases with no gene match: 8. This CDR3 has 15 amino acids. In germline, CDR1 is MNHEY, CDR2 SVGAGI. The CDR3 DNA is TGTGCCAGCAGTTATAGGGGGCAGGCGGGCAATGAGCAGTTCTTC. Its translation is CASSYRGQAGNEQFF.

V gene TRBV5-1 combines with J gene TRBJ2-2, with D perhaps TRBD1 (6 bases). V lost 2 bases and J 5 bases, leaving 13 bases between the germline ends. This CDR3 is built from 15 residues. Germline V gene data show CDR1 as SGHRS and CDR2 as YFSETQ. CDR3 coding DNA: TGCGCCAGCAGCTTTCTACAGGGTGGGACCGGGGAGCTGTTTTTT. It specifies CASSFLQGGTGELFF.

V and J are TRBV30 and TRBJ1-2; D is undetermined. The V gene lost 0 bases and the J gene lost 8 bases, with 13 bases spanning the gap. The V gene's germline CDR1 is GTSNPN and CDR2 SVGIG (reference sequence). This CDR3 has 13 residues. The DNA for the CDR3 is TGTGCCTGGAGTGTATCAGCAGACTTGGGCTACACCTTC. It codes for CAWSVSADLGYTF.

This clone occurred a few times. The chain employs TRBV29-1 and TRBJ2-7; 8 bases agree with TRBD2. V lost 6 bases, J lost 1 base, and 11 bases stayed unmatched. CDR1 and CDR2 (germline): SQVTM, ANQGSEA. The CDR3 loop spans 15 amino acids. The DNA of the CDR3 is TGCAGCGTCCGGGCTAGCGGGTGGGATTCCTACGAGCAGTACTTC. Translated, it gives CSVRASGWDSYEQYF.

This chain joins TRBV11-2 and TRBJ2-1, with D possibly called TRBD1 or TRBD2 (5 bases each). Germline loops: CDR1 SGHAT, CDR2 FQNNGV. The CDR3 has 17 residues. V was cut by 0 bases and J by 7 bases, with 19 bases left in between. The DNA for the CDR3 is TGTGCCAGCAGCTTAGATCATGGCGCGGGCCACAGGAATGAGCAGTTCTTC. Its protein product is CASSLDHGAGHRNEQFF.

This clone has only a few counts. V gene TRBV29-1 combines with J gene TRBJ2-5; possibly TRBD1 for D (5 bases). V shed 4 bases and J shed 1 base, with 7 bases lying between them. This CDR3 comprises 12 residues. The germline V gene encodes CDR1 SQVTM and CDR2 ANQGSEA. This chain's CDR3 is CSVGGSQETQYF. In DNA, the CDR3 is TGCAGCGTTGGGGGCAGCCAAGAGACCCAGTACTTC.

V is TRBV30 and J is TRBJ2-7; D is possibly TRBD1 or TRBD2 (6 bases each). V lost 0 bases and J 7 bases, leaving 22 bases between the germline ends. The CDR3 covers 16 residues. CDR1 and CDR2 from the germline V gene are GTSNPN and SVGIG (reference sequence). CDR3 in DNA: TGTGCCTGGAGTGTACTAGCAGGGGCGGGCCGTCCGGAGCAGTACTTC. Translating it yields CAWSVLAGAGRPEQYF. The variable domain in full, with the rest retrieved from reference TRBV30 and TRBJ2-7, is SQTIHQWPATLVQPVGSPLSLECTVEGTSNPNLYWYRQAAGRGLQLLFYSVGIGQISSEVPQNLSASRPQDRQFILSSKKLLLSDSGFYLCAWSVLAGAGRPEQYFGPGTRLTVT.

This clone has only a few counts. As DNA, the CDR3 is TGCGCCAGCAGCTTGACAGGGGGCCTCCAAGAGACCCAGTACTTC. Encoded protein: CASSLTGGLQETQYF. This chain links TRBV5-1 with TRBJ2-5; 9 nucleotides agree with TRBD1. CDR3 length: 15 residues. Germline CDR1 and CDR2: SGHRS and YFSETQ. The V and J ends lost 1 base and 1 base, in that order; junction bases with no gene match: 2.

The rearrangement links TRBV19 to TRBJ2-1; D gene unclear. V was shortened by 3 bases and J by 0 bases, with 9 bases between the two germline ends. The CDR3 contains 15 residues. Germline CDR1 LNHDA, CDR2 SQIVND (reference sequence). In nucleotides, the CDR3 is TGTGCCAGTAGTATTCGTACGGGCTCCTACAATGAGCAGTTCTTC. This sequence encodes CASSIRTGSYNEQFF.

This chain links TRBV11-3 with TRBJ1-2; TRBD1 aligns across 7 bases. J gave up 7 bases and V 1 base, and 9 bases lay outside the gene matches. The CDR3 consists of 15 residues. Germline loops: CDR1 SGHNT, CDR2 YENEEA. The CDR3: CASSLVGRSGGGYTF. In DNA, the CDR3 is TGTGCCAGCAGCTTAGTCGGCAGATCAGGGGGTGGCTACACCTTC.

V usage is TRBV7-8 and J usage is TRBJ2-1, with TRBD2 matching 8 bases. The length of the CDR3 is 17 residues. The ends lost 5 bases at V and 7 bases at J; junction bases unmatched: 16. CDR1 and CDR2 from the germline V gene are SGHVS and FQNEAQ. The CDR3 DNA sequence: TGTGCCAGCAGCATAGAGACTGCCGGGACTAGTGTGAATGAGCAGTTCTTC. Encoded protein: CASSIETAGTSVNEQFF.